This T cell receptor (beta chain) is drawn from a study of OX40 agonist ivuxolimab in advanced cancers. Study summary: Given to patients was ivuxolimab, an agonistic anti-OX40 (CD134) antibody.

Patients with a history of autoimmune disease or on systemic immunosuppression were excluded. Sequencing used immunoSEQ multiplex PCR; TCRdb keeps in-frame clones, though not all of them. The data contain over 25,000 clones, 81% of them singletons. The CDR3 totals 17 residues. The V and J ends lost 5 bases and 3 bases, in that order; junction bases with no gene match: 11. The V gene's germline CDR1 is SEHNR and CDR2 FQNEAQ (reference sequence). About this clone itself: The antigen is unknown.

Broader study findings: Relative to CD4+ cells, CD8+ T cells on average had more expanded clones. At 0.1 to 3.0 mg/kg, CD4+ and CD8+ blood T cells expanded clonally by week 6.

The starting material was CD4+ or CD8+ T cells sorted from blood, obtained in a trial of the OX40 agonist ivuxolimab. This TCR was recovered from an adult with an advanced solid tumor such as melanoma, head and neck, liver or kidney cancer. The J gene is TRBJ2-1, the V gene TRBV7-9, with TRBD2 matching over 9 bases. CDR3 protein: CASSPRFSGSNYNEQFF. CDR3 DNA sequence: TGTGCCAGCAGCCCCCGTTTTAGCGGGAGTAACTACAATGAGCAGTTCTTC.